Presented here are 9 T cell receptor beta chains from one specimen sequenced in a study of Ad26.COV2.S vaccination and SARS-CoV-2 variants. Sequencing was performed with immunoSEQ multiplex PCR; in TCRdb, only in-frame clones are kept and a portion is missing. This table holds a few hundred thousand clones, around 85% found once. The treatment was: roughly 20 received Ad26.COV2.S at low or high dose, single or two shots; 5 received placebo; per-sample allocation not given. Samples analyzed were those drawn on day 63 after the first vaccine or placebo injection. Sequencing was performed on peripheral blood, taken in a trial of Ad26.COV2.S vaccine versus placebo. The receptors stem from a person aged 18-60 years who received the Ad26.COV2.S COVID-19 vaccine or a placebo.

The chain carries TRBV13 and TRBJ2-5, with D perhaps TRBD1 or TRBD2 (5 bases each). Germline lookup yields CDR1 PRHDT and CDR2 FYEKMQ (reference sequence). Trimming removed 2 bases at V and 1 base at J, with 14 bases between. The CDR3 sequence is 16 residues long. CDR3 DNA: TGTGCCAGCAGCTTATTAACCGGGGCGGGCCAAGAGACCCAGTACTTC. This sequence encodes CASSLLTGAGQETQYF. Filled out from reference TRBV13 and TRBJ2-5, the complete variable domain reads AAGVIQSPRHLIKEKRETATLKCYPIPRHDTVYWYQQGPGQDPQFLISFYEKMQSDKGSIPDRFSAQQFSDYHSELNMSSLELGDSALYFCASSLLTGAGQETQYFGPGTRLLVL.

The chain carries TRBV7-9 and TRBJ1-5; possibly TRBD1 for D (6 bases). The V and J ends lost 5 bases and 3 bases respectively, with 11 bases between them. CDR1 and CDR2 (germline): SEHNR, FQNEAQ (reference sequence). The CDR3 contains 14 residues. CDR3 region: CASSPRDINQPQHF. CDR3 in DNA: TGTGCCAGCAGCCCGAGGGACATCAATCAGCCCCAGCATTTT.

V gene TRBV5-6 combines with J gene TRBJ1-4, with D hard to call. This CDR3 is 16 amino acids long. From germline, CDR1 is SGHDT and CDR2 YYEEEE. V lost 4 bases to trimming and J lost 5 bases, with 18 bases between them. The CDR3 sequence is CASSPLASEGNEKLFF. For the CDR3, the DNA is TGTGCCAGCAGCCCTTTAGCTTCGGAGGGCAATGAAAAACTGTTTTTT. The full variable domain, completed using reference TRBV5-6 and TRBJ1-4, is DAGVTQSPTHLIKTRGQQVTLRCSPKSGHDTVSWYQQALGQGPQFIFQYYEEEERQRGNFPDRFSGHQFPNYSSELNVNALLLGDSALYLCASSPLASEGNEKLFFGSGTQLSVL.

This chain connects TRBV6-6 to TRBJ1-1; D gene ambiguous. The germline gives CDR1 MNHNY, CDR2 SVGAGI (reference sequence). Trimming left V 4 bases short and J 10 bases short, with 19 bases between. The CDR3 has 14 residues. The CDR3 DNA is TGTGCCAGCAGTTCTACCGGCTGGACTTACCGAGCTTTCTTT. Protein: CASSSTGWTYRAFF.

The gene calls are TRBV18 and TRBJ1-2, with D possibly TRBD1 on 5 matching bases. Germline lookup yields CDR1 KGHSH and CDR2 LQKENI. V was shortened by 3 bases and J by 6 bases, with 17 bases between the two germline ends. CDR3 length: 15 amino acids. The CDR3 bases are TGTGCCAGCTCACCTTCGACAGCTCTCCGGGATGGCTACACCTTC. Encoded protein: CASSPSTALRDGYTF.

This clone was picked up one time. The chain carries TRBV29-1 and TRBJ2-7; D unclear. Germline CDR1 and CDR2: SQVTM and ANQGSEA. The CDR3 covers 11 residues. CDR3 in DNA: TGCCGGCCAGACGGCTCCTACGAGCAGTACTTC. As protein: CRPDGSYEQYF.

Written as DNA, the CDR3 is TGCGCCAGCAGCAAGGGGGAGTACGAGCAGTACTTC. This gives the protein CASSKGEYEQYF. The rearrangement links TRBV5-1 to TRBJ2-7; a weak D match, TRBD1 (6 bases). Germline CDR1 reads SGHRS; CDR2 reads YFSETQ. CDR3 length equals 12 residues. With 4 bases removed from V and 4 bases from J, the gap between germline ends came to 9 bases.

The CDR3 coding sequence is TGTGCCATCCCCATTGGGAAGCGGGTAAATGAGCAGTTCTTC. It translates to CAIPIGKRVNEQFF. J is TRBJ2-1 and V is TRBV7-9, with D perhaps TRBD2 (6 bases). The CDR3 runs 14 residues. V lost 10 bases to trimming and J lost 7 bases, with 20 bases between them. The germline CDR1 and CDR2 sequences are SEHNR and FQNEAQ (reference sequence).

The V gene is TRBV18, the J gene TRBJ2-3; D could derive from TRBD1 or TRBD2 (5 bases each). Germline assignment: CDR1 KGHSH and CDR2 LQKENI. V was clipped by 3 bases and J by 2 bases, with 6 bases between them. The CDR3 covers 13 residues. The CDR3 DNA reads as TGTGCCAGCTCACCGGGGGTCACAGATACGCAGTATTTT. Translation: CASSPGVTDTQYF. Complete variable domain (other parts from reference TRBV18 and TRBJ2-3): NAGVMQNPRHLVRRRGQEARLRCSPMKGHSHVYWYRQLPEEGLKFMVYLQKENIIDESGMPKERFSAEFPKEGPSILRIQQVVRGDSAAYFCASSPGVTDTQYFGPGTRLTVL.